Each of the 30 T cell receptor beta chains below was sequenced from the same sample in a study of neurological immune-mediated disorders (dated by TCRdb to about 2019). The method behind the library was 5' RACE. TCRdb names Illumina HiSeq 2500 as the instrument used. TCRdb trimmed the raw reads at Q25, called clones with MiXCR and kept productive beta chains. Each CDR3 protein appears once, grouped with its most common genes and DNA. The sample table shows roughly 80,000 distinct CDR3 sequences, and 17% are seen once. Jointly, the top ten make up approximately 15% of the sample. Sequencing was performed on PBMCs. These receptors were obtained from a woman between 40 and 55 years old in good health.

This clonotype was counted ten times or more. CDR3 coding DNA: TGCAGTGCAAGCCAGGGAGGGGCTGAAGCTTTCTTT. It is translated as CSASQGGAEAFF. The genes are TRBV20-1 and TRBJ1-1; D might be TRBD1 (5 bases). The CDR3 has 12 residues. Germline CDR1 reads DFQATT; CDR2 reads SNEGSKA (reference sequence). Trimming pared 6 bases from V and 6 bases from J, leaving 14 bases between.

Many counts were recorded for this clonotype. V usage is TRBV2 and J usage is TRBJ1-2; D gene uncertain. CDR3 length equals 13 residues. With 3 bases removed from V and 2 bases from J, the gap between germline ends came to 7 bases. Per the germline V gene, CDR1 is SNHLY and CDR2 is FYNNEI. The CDR3: CASSDGGNYGYTF. The CDR3 region has the DNA TGTGCCAGCAGTGATGGAGGGAACTATGGCTACACCTTC.

The sample holds many counts of this clonotype. The chain joins TRBV4-1 to TRBJ2-2; 7 bases map to TRBD2. Germline trimming cut 1 base from V and 3 bases from J; bases unmatched to any gene: 8. Germline values: CDR1 MGHRA, CDR2 YSYEKL. This CDR3 has 17 amino acids. CDR3 residues: CASSQASVAGDTGELFF. CDR3 sequence (DNA): TGCGCCAGCAGCCAAGCGTCGGTAGCGGGTGACACCGGGGAGCTGTTTTTT.

This clonotype was seen at least ten times. The rearrangement uses TRBV28 and TRBJ2-5; D is possibly TRBD2 (6 bases). The CDR3 is 16 residues long. The germline gives CDR1 MDHEN, CDR2 SYDVKM. Trimming removed 5 bases from V and 4 bases from J, with 20 bases in between. CDR3 in amino acids: CASSPLGAGTGETQYF. The CDR3 region has the DNA TGTGCCAGCAGTCCCCTTGGGGCGGGGACGGGAGAGACCCAGTACTTC.

This clonotype was counted many times. V and J are TRBV27 and TRBJ1-5; 9 nucleotides match TRBD1. Trimming removed 6 bases from V and 6 bases from J; junction bases left unmatched: 9. This CDR3 spans 15 amino acids. Germline V CDR1 and CDR2: MNHEY, SMNVEV (reference sequence). CDR3 DNA: TGTGCCAGCAGGGCCGGGACAGGGCTTTTTCAGCCCCAGCATTTT. This codes for CASRAGTGLFQPQHF.

This clonotype has ten or more counts. CDR3 residues: CASGQAGVPTDEQFF. The DNA for the CDR3 is TGTGCCAGCGGGCAGGCGGGGGTCCCCACCGATGAGCAGTTCTTC. V and J are TRBV2 and TRBJ2-1; 7 bases align to TRBD2. CDR3 size: 15 residues. The germline CDR1 and CDR2 sequences are SNHLY and FYNNEI. V lost 8 bases and J lost 8; bases outside the gene matches: 15. Looking up the rest from reference TRBV2 and TRBJ2-1 gives the full variable domain: EPEVTQTPSHQVTQMGQEVILRCVPISNHLYFYWYRQILGQKVEFLVSFYNNEISEKSEIFDDQFSVERPDGSNFTLKIRSTKLEDSAMYFCASGQAGVPTDEQFFGPGTRLTVL.

The chain uses TRBV4-2 and TRBJ2-1; the D is unclear. The CDR3 runs 16 residues. Germline values: CDR1 LGHNA, CDR2 YNFKEQ. Trimming pared 1 base from V and 0 bases from J, leaving 10 bases between. The CDR3 spells CASSQVYEGSYNEQFF. The CDR3 region has the DNA TGTGCCAGCAGCCAAGTATATGAAGGCTCCTACAATGAGCAGTTCTTC.

Points on this clonotype: This CDR3 is missing its conserved last phenylalanine or tryptophan, likely due to a read error. The V and J genes are TRBV3-1 and TRBJ2-1, with 7 bases aligning to TRBD2. Germline CDR1 LGHDT, CDR2 YNNKEL (reference sequence). The CDR3 is made up of 14 amino acids. CDR3 region: CAAGGGGSYNEQFY. For the CDR3, the DNA is TGTGCGGCGGGTGGCGGGGGCTCCTACAATGAGCAGTTCTAC.

This clonotype has a count of ten or more. The chain is built from TRBV7-2 and TRBJ2-7; 7 bases agree with TRBD2. The CDR3 totals 15 residues. Unmatched junction bases numbered 10, after V lost 3 bases and J lost 5 bases. Germline CDR1 is SGHTA and CDR2 is FQGNSA. The CDR3, as DNA: TGTGCCAGCAGCTTGGACTATCGGGGGGTCCACGAGCAGTACTTC. It codes for CASSLDYRGVHEQYF.

This clonotype came up many times. V is TRBV20-1 and J is TRBJ2-3; 8 bases line up with TRBD2. The junction had 4 bases not matched to a gene; V was cut back by 2 bases and J by 0 bases. The CDR3 has 15 residues. CDR1 is DFQATT, CDR2 SNEGSKA, per germline (reference sequence). The CDR3 region has the DNA TGCAGTGCTAGAATTGAGCGGGGGAGCACAGATACGCAGTATTTT. This translates into CSARIERGSTDTQYF.

In its sample, this clonotype was seen many times. The V gene is TRBV5-1, the J gene TRBJ2-1; 7 bases agree with TRBD2. Germline lookup yields CDR1 SGHRS and CDR2 YFSETQ. Germline trimming cut 2 bases from V and 2 bases from J; bases unmatched to any gene: 4. The CDR3 extends over 15 amino acids. The CDR3 loop reads CASSFSGGTYNEQFF. CDR3 bases: TGCGCCAGCAGCTTTTCCGGGGGGACCTACAATGAGCAGTTCTTC.

This clonotype showed up many times. The chain couples TRBV7-2 to TRBJ1-2, with D possibly TRBD1 on 5 matching bases. V was clipped by 1 base and J by 7 bases, with 13 bases between them. The CDR3 runs 14 residues. Germline V gene data show CDR1 as SGHTA and CDR2 as FQGNSA. CDR3: CASSLGGQDPGYTF. The CDR3 nucleotides are TGTGCCAGCAGCTTAGGGGGCCAGGACCCTGGCTACACCTTC.

This clonotype was detected ten times or more. The chain combines TRBV20-1 with TRBJ2-7; D is possibly TRBD1 or TRBD2 (7 bases each). The V end was cut by 5 bases, the J end by 0 bases, with 14 bases between. The CDR3 has 14 residues. Germline V lookup: CDR1 DFQATT, CDR2 SNEGSKA (reference sequence). The CDR3 nucleotides read TGCAGTGCTCCCTCAGGGGGGGCCTCCTACGAGCAGTACGTC. Translation: CSAPSGGASYEQYV.

The chain has TRBV12-3 or TRBV12-4 and TRBJ2-7; 10 bases map to TRBD1. This CDR3 contains 16 residues. V dropped 2 bases and J dropped 5; count of bases not matched to a gene: 9. CDR3 residues: CASSLWVGTGVHEQYF. The CDR3 coding sequence is TGTGCCAGCAGTTTATGGGTCGGGACAGGGGTCCACGAGCAGTACTTC.

Ten or more counts support this clonotype. The chain combines TRBV6-2 or TRBV6-3 with TRBJ1-2; D is unresolved. This CDR3 region has 15 residues. Germline CDR1 MNHEY, CDR2 SVGEGT. With 0 bases removed from V and 6 bases from J, the gap between germline ends came to 14 bases. The DNA for the CDR3 is TGTGCCAGCAGTTACTCGCTCTGGGAGGCAAATGGCTACACCTTC. Amino acids: CASSYSLWEANGYTF.

At least ten counts were recorded for this clonotype. V and J are TRBV20-1 and TRBJ1-1; TRBD1 is a possible D gene (6 bases). Germline V gene lookup returns CDR1 DFQATT and CDR2 SNEGSKA (reference sequence). The CDR3 runs 12 residues. V dropped 8 bases and J dropped 0 bases, with 10 bases sitting between them. CDR3 in amino acids: CSPGAMNTEAFF. CDR3 bases: TGCAGTCCAGGGGCCATGAACACTGAAGCTTTCTTT.

This clonotype was recorded at least ten times. The chain is built from TRBV3-1 and TRBJ1-4; D is uncertain. Per the germline V gene, CDR1 is LGHDT and CDR2 is YNNKEL (reference sequence). Trimming took 2 bases from V and 8 from J, leaving 9 bases between them. The CDR3 runs 13 residues. The chain's CDR3 is CASSQFVGEKLFF. The CDR3 DNA follows: TGTGCCAGCAGCCAATTTGTGGGGGAAAAACTGTTTTTT.

This clonotype was counted ten times or more. This rearrangement joins TRBV5-1 to TRBJ1-1, with 8 bases fitting TRBD1. This CDR3 contains 15 residues. Trimming at V came to 4 bases and at J to 3 bases, leaving 8 bases not matched to a gene. CDR1 is SGHRS and CDR2 is YFSETQ in the germline V gene. CDR3 nucleotides: TGCGCCAGCAGCCGATACAGGGGGGAGGACACTGAAGCTTTCTTT. As protein: CASSRYRGEDTEAFF.

In its sample, this clonotype was seen many times. The chain employs TRBV3-1 and TRBJ2-2; TRBD2 aligns across 8 bases. Trimming removed 6 bases from V and 0 bases from J; junction bases left unmatched: 0. This CDR3 spans 14 amino acids. CDR1 LGHDT and CDR2 YNNKEL come from the germline V gene (reference sequence). CDR3 coding DNA: TGTGCCAGCAGACTAGCGGCGAACACCGGGGAGCTGTTTTTT. Protein: CASRLAANTGELFF. Using reference TRBV3-1 and TRBJ2-2 for the parts outside the CDR3, the full variable domain is DTAVSQTPKYLVTQMGNDKSIKCEQNLGHDTMYWYKQDSKKFLKIMFSYNNKELIINETVPNRFSPKSPDKAHLNLHINSLELGDSAVYFCASRLAANTGELFFGEGSRLTVL.

This clonotype was detected only a few times. This sequence joins TRBV24-1 and TRBJ1-5; no clear D gene. The V and J ends lost 7 bases and 2 bases respectively, with 14 bases between them. The CDR3 has 15 residues. Germline CDR1 reads KGHDR; CDR2 reads SFDVKD. The CDR3 loop reads CATRRKGRCNQPQHF. In DNA, the CDR3 is TGTGCCACCAGGAGGAAGGGTCGGTGCAATCAGCCCCAGCATTTT.

This clonotype was picked up many times. The rearrangement uses TRBV20-1 and TRBJ1-5, with unresolved D. Trimming removed 6 bases at V and 3 bases at J, with 15 bases between. Germline assignment: CDR1 DFQATT and CDR2 SNEGSKA (reference sequence). This CDR3 contains 14 residues. The CDR3 coding sequence is TGCAGTGCCACAAGCGACCCCACCAATCAGCCCCAGCATTTT. Protein sequence: CSATSDPTNQPQHF.

This clonotype was observed at least ten times. The chain couples TRBV20-1 to TRBJ2-1; 10 bases fit TRBD2. The CDR3 is 15 amino acids. V trimming: 5 bases; J trimming: 6 bases; junction bases outside the gene matches: 10. Per germline, CDR1 DFQATT and CDR2 SNEGSKA (reference sequence). CDR3 DNA sequence: TGCAGTGCTCCAAAAGGGGGACTAGCGTTCAATGAGCAGTTCTTC. As protein: CSAPKGGLAFNEQFF.

This clonotype was seen many times. The chain combines TRBV10-3 with TRBJ2-3; D remains ambiguous. The CDR3 is 12 residues long. Per the germline V gene, CDR1 is ENHRY and CDR2 is SYGVKD. Trimming shortened V by 10 bases and J by 4 bases, and 12 bases separated the two germline ends. The CDR3 DNA reads as TGTGCCAGTCGAATGAGAGCAGATACGCAGTATTTT. Its protein product is CASRMRADTQYF.

This clonotype was recorded many times. The V call is TRBV7-8, the J call TRBJ2-3, with D uncertain. Germline CDR1 is SGHVS and CDR2 is FQNEAQ. Deletions cut 6 bases from V and 1 base from J, with 8 bases between. The CDR3 is made up of 13 amino acids. For the CDR3, the DNA is TGTGCCAGCAGTCCGGTTCGCACAGATACGCAGTATTTT. Translation gives CASSPVRTDTQYF.

This clonotype was detected ten times or more. This rearrangement joins TRBV10-3 to TRBJ1-2, with TRBD1 as a possible D gene (6 bases). V was pared by 4 bases and J by 0 bases, with 9 bases between. The CDR3 totals 14 residues. Per germline, CDR1 ENHRY and CDR2 SYGVKD. CDR3 in DNA: TGTGCCATCAGTGGCGGGGGCACTAACTATGGCTACACCTTC. Its protein is CAISGGGTNYGYTF.

This clonotype has at least ten counts. The chain couples TRBV5-1 to TRBJ1-6; 9 nucleotides match TRBD1. The CDR3 loop spans 17 amino acids. The germline V gene encodes CDR1 SGHRS and CDR2 YFSETQ. V gave up 0 bases and J gave up 9 bases; unmatched junction bases: 10. CDR3 in DNA: TGCGCCAGCAGCTTGGCGGGACAGGGTCTATCGGGTTCACCCCTCCACTTT. This sequence encodes CASSLAGQGLSGSPLHF.

This clonotype has at least ten counts. V usage is TRBV7-8 and J usage is TRBJ2-7; D is uncertain. The CDR3 is made up of 14 amino acids. The V end was cut by 4 bases, the J end by 4 bases, with 14 bases between. The germline gives CDR1 SGHVS, CDR2 FQNEAQ. The CDR3 bases are TGTGCCAGCAGCTCCCCAGAAACCCGTTACGAGCAGTACGTC. The encoded protein is CASSSPETRYEQYV.

This clonotype was picked up a small number of times. The V call is TRBV18, the J call TRBJ2-7; D not certain. The CDR3 is 13 residues long. Between the trimmed V and J ends, which lost 11 bases and 0 bases, there was a span of 14 bases. CDR1 is KGHSH, CDR2 LQKENI, per germline. For the CDR3, the DNA is TGTGCCGGAAGGACGGCGAGCTCCTACGAGCAGTACTTC. Its protein product is CAGRTASSYEQYF.

This clonotype was counted many times. This chain's CDR3 is CASSLEQYSEQFF. The CDR3 nucleotides read TGCGCCAGCAGCTTAGAACAGTATTCTGAGCAGTTCTTC. This chain joins TRBV5-1 and TRBJ2-1; D gene ambiguous. V was pared by 2 bases and J by 9 bases, with 12 bases between. This CDR3 is 13 amino acids long. The V gene's germline CDR1 is SGHRS and CDR2 YFSETQ.

This clonotype was recorded at least ten times. The gene calls are TRBV20-1 and TRBJ2-3; the D is unclear. Germline V gene lookup returns CDR1 DFQATT and CDR2 SNEGSKA (reference sequence). The CDR3 extends over 13 amino acids. The V gene lost 3 bases and the J gene lost 6 bases, with 13 bases spanning the gap. CDR3 in amino acids: CSASRQAEDTQYF. CDR3 bases: TGCAGTGCTAGTCGGCAGGCGGAGGATACGCAGTATTTT.